This TCR beta chain stems from a study of blood T cell repertoires in COVID-19. In the study overall: Samples of COVID-19 (acute and convalescent) were obtained from the United States, Italy and Spain. The cDNA or gDNA used as material had been derived from T cells, B-cell-depleted T cells, or PBMCs.

This CDR3 region has 14 residues. Germline V gene lookup returns CDR1 SGHTA and CDR2 FQGNSA. Under the authors' procedure: Amplification from reference gene primers served as the basis for estimated nucleated cell counts. Assay: immunoSEQ multiplex PCR; the TCRdb copy retains only in-frame clones and omits some. D and trimming were read from the DNA, whereas the V and J calls and clone size are those reported in that table. In the table there are about 50,000 clones, roughly 83% of which are singletons. Turning to this clone: At one boundary the junction diverges from the germline segment, which might be a read error. The identical CDR3 is also encoded by other nucleotide sequences in the sample.

The chain carries TRBV7-2 and TRBJ1-1, with unresolved D. This receptor was taken from an older woman with acute or convalescent COVID-19. Sequencing used peripheral blood. CDR3 region: CASSPRRGVTEAFF. The DNA for the CDR3 is TGTGCCAGCAGCCCCCGGCGCGGAGTCACTGAGGCTTTCTTT.